The rows below give T cell receptor beta chains drawn from one sample of a study of molecular identifiers for immune sequencing clone quantification. TCRdb re-called the PCR reads with MiXCR, one entry per CDR3 protein. The sample comprises nearly 650,000 distinct CDR3 sequences, less than 30% of which are singletons, and about 0.73% rests with the top ten. Sequencing was done on a sample of naive CD8+ T cells from blood, with Jurkat cell RNA spiked in. Receptor source: a human donor in good health. Some libraries in this study had Jurkat cell RNA spiked in. CDR3s leave out the opening cysteine and the closing phenylalanine or tryptophan. The order of the fields is D gene, V gene, clone size, CDR3 length, CDR3 protein. D genes are given only for firm matches. Where a row states a size, it is once, few, many or the class of an expanded clone; other rows omit it.

D gene: NA; V gene: TRBV13; clone size: NA; CDR3 length: 13; CDR3 protein: ASSPRTVSAYEQY
D gene: NA; V gene: TRBV5-1; clone size: many; CDR3 length: 13; CDR3 protein: ASSLLGDSNTEAF
D gene: NA; V gene: TRBV7-9; clone size: few; CDR3 length: 15; CDR3 protein: ASSPFARGETNEKLF
D gene: NA; V gene: TRBV9; clone size: few; CDR3 length: 11; CDR3 protein: ASSQSGAGELF
D gene: NA; V gene: TRBV7-5; clone size: NA; CDR3 length: 18; CDR3 protein: ISVPEALAAGGLSTDTQY
D gene: NA; V gene: TRBV7-9; clone size: NA; CDR3 length: 14; CDR3 protein: AGSLAWDLGTATQY
D gene: TRBD1; V gene: TRBV20-1; clone size: NA; CDR3 length: 12; CDR3 protein: GAKQGWSGNTIY
D gene: TRBD1; V gene: TRBV5-6; clone size: many; CDR3 length: 12; CDR3 protein: ASSFGQGTDTQY
D gene: NA; V gene: TRBV3-1; clone size: NA; CDR3 length: 13; CDR3 protein: ASSQAPTGNTEAF
D gene: NA; V gene: TRBV30; clone size: few; CDR3 length: 10; CDR3 protein: AWSVWGDTQY
D gene: NA; V gene: TRBV4-3; clone size: NA; CDR3 length: 13; CDR3 protein: ASSQDYRSTDTQY
D gene: NA; V gene: TRBV27; clone size: NA; CDR3 length: 13; CDR3 protein: ASSLMDSSTDTQY
D gene: NA; V gene: TRBV12-3/TRBV12-4; clone size: NA; CDR3 length: 12; CDR3 protein: ASSFGGRGSEQF
D gene: NA; V gene: TRBV27; clone size: many; CDR3 length: 15; CDR3 protein: ASSLRPRDSLNTEAF
D gene: NA; V gene: TRBV14; clone size: few; CDR3 length: 14; CDR3 protein: ASSQEWQPSGNTIY
D gene: TRBD1; V gene: TRBV4-2; clone size: NA; CDR3 length: 12; CDR3 protein: ASSQGQGRETQY
D gene: TRBD2; V gene: TRBV18; clone size: NA; CDR3 length: 13; CDR3 protein: ASSPTSGYQETQY
D gene: NA; V gene: TRBV12-3/TRBV12-4; clone size: many; CDR3 length: 13; CDR3 protein: ASSPTQGENTEAF
D gene: TRBD1; V gene: TRBV12-3/TRBV12-4; clone size: NA; CDR3 length: 13; CDR3 protein: ASGPGTGYYNEQF
D gene: TRBD1; V gene: TRBV6-2/TRBV6-3; clone size: many; CDR3 length: 14; CDR3 protein: ASSSRDSFSELPQH
D gene: NA; V gene: TRBV14; clone size: many; CDR3 length: 11; CDR3 protein: ASSYISSYEQY
D gene: NA; V gene: TRBV2; clone size: many; CDR3 length: 9; CDR3 protein: ASPPPYEQY
D gene: NA; V gene: TRBV28; clone size: NA; CDR3 length: 13; CDR3 protein: ASSLIAENTGELF
D gene: NA; V gene: TRBV6-1; clone size: few; CDR3 length: 13; CDR3 protein: ASTRLQIQAYEQY
D gene: NA; V gene: TRBV12-3/TRBV12-4; clone size: many; CDR3 length: 12; CDR3 protein: ASSFGLTNEKLF
D gene: NA; V gene: TRBV12-5; clone size: NA; CDR3 length: 13; CDR3 protein: ASGLVGQGKTEAF
D gene: TRBD1; V gene: TRBV7-8; clone size: many; CDR3 length: 15; CDR3 protein: ASSWRDRGKNGDEQF
D gene: NA; V gene: TRBV23-1; clone size: many; CDR3 length: 14; CDR3 protein: ASSQSHRVFNQPQH